Each of the 28 T cell receptor beta chains below was sequenced from the same sample in a study of monozygotic twins with inflammatory bowel disease. TCRdb re-called the 5' RACE reads and shows each CDR3 protein once, DNA omitted. The repertoire shows approximately 340,000 distinct CDR3 sequences; the top ten hold over 2%. The sequenced material came from blood. The receptors originated from a human donor with ulcerative colitis or Crohn's disease, or a healthy co-twin of an affected twin (not recorded which).

The V gene is TRBV11-2, the J gene TRBJ2-7; the TRBD1 assignment by TCRdb is unverifiable without DNA. This CDR3 is built from 14 residues. Germline V gene sequence: CDR1 SGHAT, CDR2 FQNNGV. CDR3 in amino acids: CASSLRPSSYEQYF.

The chain links TRBV5-1 to TRBJ2-5; TCRdb's D call, TRBD1, is unchecked because there is no DNA. CDR3 length: 14 amino acids. CDR1 and CDR2 (germline): SGHRS, YFSETQ. The CDR3 sequence: CASSSQGARETQYF.

This sequence joins TRBV20-1 and TRBJ1-2; TCRdb's D call, TRBD1, is unchecked because there is no DNA. CDR3 length: 14 amino acids. Per the germline V gene, CDR1 is DFQATT and CDR2 is SNEGSKA (reference sequence). The CDR3 loop reads CSALESDSIYGYTF.

The V gene is TRBV5-1, the J gene TRBJ2-1. From germline, CDR1 is SGHRS and CDR2 YFSETQ. This CDR3 has 13 residues. The CDR3 protein is CASSLGVNNEQLF.

The chain uses TRBV5-1 and TRBJ2-1; TCRdb calls TRBD2, which cannot be checked without DNA. CDR1 and CDR2 (germline): SGHRS, YFSETQ. The CDR3 has 15 residues. This CDR3 is CASSSGGGAYNEQFF.

The J gene is TRBJ2-6, the V gene TRBV29-1; checking the TCRdb D call of TRBD1 is not possible without DNA. Germline loops: CDR1 SQVTM, CDR2 ANQGSEA. The CDR3 runs 17 residues. CDR3 loop: CSVRTGAGSSGANVLTF.

The chain combines TRBV5-1 with TRBJ1-2. This CDR3 region has 12 residues. The germline V gene encodes CDR1 SGHRS and CDR2 YFSETQ. This chain's CDR3 is CASSLGWDGYTF.

The CDR3 loop reads CATSEGGPIAFSSGANVLTF. The chain employs TRBV15 and TRBJ2-6; absent DNA, TCRdb's TRBD1 call cannot be checked. The germline V gene encodes CDR1 LNHNV and CDR2 YYDKDF (reference sequence). This CDR3 contains 20 residues. The full variable domain, its missing parts supplied by reference TRBV15 and TRBJ2-6, is DAMVIQNPRYQVTQFGKPVTLSCSQTLNHNVMYWYQQKSSQAPKLLFHYYDKDFNNEADTPDNFQSRRPNTSFCFLDIRSPGLGDTAMYLCATSEGGPIAFSSGANVLTFGAGSRLTVL.

The genes are TRBV5-6 and TRBJ2-4; there is no DNA to check the TCRdb D call of TRBD2. Germline assignment: CDR1 SGHDT and CDR2 YYEEEE. CDR3 length equals 14 residues. The CDR3 sequence is CASSWTSGGGIQYF.

The V call is TRBV24-1, the J call TRBJ2-6. This CDR3 spans 16 amino acids. Germline CDR1 and CDR2: KGHDR and SFDVKD. The CDR3: CATSDSWAPGANVLTF.

The chain employs TRBV7-2 and TRBJ2-3; TCRdb reports TRBD2, a call that lacks DNA to check it against. The CDR3 consists of 15 residues. Germline V gene lookup returns CDR1 SGHTA and CDR2 FQGNSA. The CDR3 protein is CASSPWTSGLDTQYF.

The chain is built from TRBV7-2 and TRBJ1-2; TCRdb outputs TRBD1, but without DNA this stays unchecked. This CDR3 spans 13 amino acids. The germline CDR1 and CDR2 sequences are SGHTA and FQGNSA. CDR3 sequence reads: CASSSPGPYGYTF. Full variable domain (rest looked up from reference TRBV7-2 and TRBJ1-2): GAGVSQSPSNKVTEKGKDVELRCDPISGHTALYWYRQSLGQGLEFLIYFQGNSAPDKSGLPSDRFSAERTGGSVSTLTIQRTQQEDSAVYLCASSSPGPYGYTFGSGTRLTVV.

The chain uses TRBV4-1 and TRBJ2-1. Germline lookup yields CDR1 MGHRA and CDR2 YSYEKL. The CDR3 sequence is 16 residues long. The CDR3 region is CASSQDRGGPYNEQFF.

The genes are TRBV5-1 and TRBJ2-2; no DNA is available, so the TRBD1 call from TCRdb remains unchecked. In germline, CDR1 is SGHRS, CDR2 YFSETQ. The CDR3 has 13 amino acids. This CDR3 reads CASSLGGAGELFF. The variable domain in full, completed from reference TRBV5-1 and TRBJ2-2, reads KAGVTQTPRYLIKTRGQQVTLSCSPISGHRSVSWYQQTPGQGLQFLFEYFSETQRNKGNFPGRFSGRQFSNSRSEMNVSTLELGDSALYLCASSLGGAGELFFGEGSRLTVL.

The chain combines TRBV12-3 or TRBV12-4 with TRBJ1-2; TCRdb's assignment of TRBD1 cannot be checked, as there is no DNA. This CDR3 contains 14 residues. CDR3 sequence reads: CASRGTGIGYGYTF.

This chain connects TRBV7-9 to TRBJ2-3; lacking DNA, the TRBD1 call made by TCRdb goes unchecked. Germline CDR1 reads SEHNR; CDR2 reads FQNEAQ (reference sequence). The CDR3 has 15 amino acids. CDR3 sequence: CASSKAAGGTDTQYF.

V and J are TRBV20-1 and TRBJ1-1. Looked up from germline, CDR1 is DFQATT and CDR2 is SNEGSKA (reference sequence). The CDR3 loop spans 12 amino acids. CDR3 sequence: CSARGRETEAFF.

This CDR3 is CSARDRGRIGYTF. The V call is TRBV20-1, the J call TRBJ1-2; TCRdb's D gene call, TRBD1, goes unchecked for lack of DNA. The germline gives CDR1 DFQATT, CDR2 SNEGSKA (reference sequence). The CDR3 is made up of 13 amino acids.

The rearrangement joins TRBV7-2 to TRBJ2-5; TCRdb's D call of TRBD2 is untestable without DNA. The CDR3 length is 16 residues. Germline V gene data show CDR1 as SGHTA and CDR2 as FQGNSA. CDR3 loop: CASSFIAGGQGETQYF. Variable domain in full (rest from reference TRBV7-2 and TRBJ2-5): GAGVSQSPSNKVTEKGKDVELRCDPISGHTALYWYRQSLGQGLEFLIYFQGNSAPDKSGLPSDRFSAERTGGSVSTLTIQRTQQEDSAVYLCASSFIAGGQGETQYFGPGTRLLVL.

The J gene is TRBJ2-7, the V gene TRBV6-6; TCRdb's D call, TRBD1, is unchecked because there is no DNA. The CDR3 covers 14 residues. Per germline, CDR1 MNHNY and CDR2 SVGAGI (reference sequence). The CDR3 reads CASSFPGQKYEQYF.

The gene calls are TRBV19 and TRBJ1-1; checking the TCRdb D call of TRBD1 is not possible without DNA. The CDR3 consists of 13 residues. Germline CDR1 reads LNHDA; CDR2 reads SQIVND (reference sequence). The CDR3 spells CASSWGQLTEAFF.

This sequence joins TRBV5-4 and TRBJ2-5; TCRdb gives TRBD2 as the D gene, but with no DNA this cannot be confirmed. The CDR3 spans 18 residues. Per the germline V gene, CDR1 is SGHNT and CDR2 is YYREEE (reference sequence). The CDR3 loop is CASSSTIGLAGPQETQYF.

V gene TRBV5-1 combines with J gene TRBJ2-1; TCRdb reports TRBD1, a call that lacks DNA to check it against. The length of the CDR3 is 16 residues. Germline V CDR1 and CDR2: SGHRS, YFSETQ. The CDR3 spells CASSLASWAEAVEQFF.

V and J are TRBV5-1 and TRBJ2-5; without DNA, the TCRdb call of TRBD1 cannot be checked. The CDR3 runs to 13 residues. CDR1 is SGHRS, CDR2 YFSETQ, per germline. The CDR3 is CASNDRRQETQYF.

V is TRBV5-1 and J is TRBJ2-5; absent DNA, TCRdb's TRBD2 call cannot be checked. Germline V gene data show CDR1 as SGHRS and CDR2 as YFSETQ. The CDR3 loop spans 16 amino acids. CDR3 amino acids: CASSLEVAAGRKTQYF.

The chain has TRBV15 and TRBJ2-7; TCRdb lists TRBD2, though no DNA is available to test this call. Germline values: CDR1 LNHNV, CDR2 YYDKDF (reference sequence). The CDR3 is 13 amino acids. CDR3 protein: CATRIREVGEQYF.

This chain connects TRBV20-1 to TRBJ2-1; TCRdb returns TRBD2, unconfirmable since there is no DNA. Germline loops: CDR1 DFQATT, CDR2 SNEGSKA (reference sequence). This CDR3 spans 15 amino acids. CDR3 sequence reads: CSASVSGGAGNEQFF.

The V call is TRBV19, the J call TRBJ1-1. Per germline, CDR1 LNHDA and CDR2 SQIVND (reference sequence). CDR3 length: 16 residues. CDR3 in amino acids: CASLQPTLSGNTEAFF.